The 13 T cell receptor beta chains below come from one sample, sequenced in a study of cytomegalovirus exposure and HLA in healthy donors. Primers included in the PCR were 60 Vbeta and 13 Jbeta primers. Here immunoSEQ multiplex PCR was the method, and the copy in TCRdb shows in-frame clones only, minus some. The table shows 150,000 to 200,000 clones, with 60% to 80% occurring only once. The sequencing sample was made of PBMCs. The origin of the receptors is a female donor in good health and CMV-seronegative.

The CDR3: CASSPSGSSSYEQYF. DNA for the CDR3: TGTGCCAGCAGCCCTAGCGGGAGTAGCTCCTACGAGCAGTACTTC. The J gene is TRBJ2-7, the V gene TRBV7-3; TRBD2 matches 10 bases. V trimming: 5 bases; J trimming: 0 bases; junction bases outside the gene matches: 4. This CDR3 has 15 amino acids. Germline CDR1 and CDR2: SGHTA and FQGTGA.

This chain connects TRBV5-4 to TRBJ2-3; D is perhaps TRBD2 (7 bases). This CDR3 has 16 amino acids. With 0 bases removed from V and 1 base from J, the gap between germline ends came to 12 bases. From germline, CDR1 is SGHNT and CDR2 YYREEE (reference sequence). In nucleotides, the CDR3 is TGTGCCAGCAGCTTGGGAGGGGGGGCGGGCACAGATACGCAGTATTTT. Protein: CASSLGGGAGTDTQYF.

This clone was picked up a small number of times. The chain links TRBV19 to TRBJ2-6, with 7 bases lining up with TRBD1. Germline loops: CDR1 LNHDA, CDR2 SQIVND (reference sequence). The V and J ends lost 6 bases and 4 bases, in that order; junction bases with no gene match: 3. CDR3 length equals 14 residues. As DNA, the CDR3 is TGTGCCAGTAGAGACAGGGCCGGGGCCAACGTCCTGACTTTC. Its protein is CASRDRAGANVLTF.

This chain links TRBV28 with TRBJ1-4; D gene ambiguous. Germline CDR1 reads MDHEN; CDR2 reads SYDVKM. V lost 2 bases to trimming and J lost 3 bases, with 10 bases between them. This CDR3 has 15 amino acids. CDR3: CASSLGQLPNEKLFF. CDR3 DNA: TGTGCCAGCAGTTTAGGGCAGCTACCTAATGAAAAACTGTTTTTT. Filled out from reference TRBV28 and TRBJ1-4, the complete variable domain reads DVKVTQSSRYLVKRTGEKVFLECVQDMDHENMFWYRQDPGLGLRLIYFSYDVKMKEKGDIPEGYSVSREKKERFSLILESASTNQTSMYLCASSLGQLPNEKLFFGSGTQLSVL.

The rearrangement uses TRBV6-5 and TRBJ2-7, with 9 bases that match TRBD2. V gave up 4 bases and J gave up 5 bases; unmatched junction bases: 6. Germline lookup yields CDR1 MNHEY and CDR2 SVGAGI. This CDR3 is built from 14 residues. The CDR3 protein is CASSLIAGVDEQYF. The CDR3 DNA sequence: TGTGCCAGCAGTTTAATAGCGGGGGTCGACGAGCAGTACTTC.

The chain employs TRBV7-2 and TRBJ2-7; 14 positions match TRBD2. Per germline, CDR1 SGHTA and CDR2 FQGNSA. The CDR3 covers 15 residues. V trimming: 1 base; J trimming: 10 bases; junction bases outside the gene matches: 6. CDR3 nucleotides: TGTGCCAGCAGCTTAGAGAGACTAGCGGGGGGGCAACAGTACTTC. Amino acid sequence: CASSLERLAGGQQYF.

The chain couples TRBV9 to TRBJ2-5; 12 bases fit TRBD2. With 2 bases clipped from V and 5 bases from J, the junction kept 4 bases outside the gene matches. CDR3 length equals 15 residues. The germline V gene encodes CDR1 SGDLS and CDR2 YYNGEE. In nucleotides, the CDR3 is TGTGCCAGCAGCGTGACTAGCGGGGGTATCGAGACCCAGTACTTC. It codes for CASSVTSGGIETQYF. The complete variable domain, with remaining parts taken from reference TRBV9 and TRBJ2-5, reads DSGVTQTPKHLITATGQRVTLRCSPRSGDLSVYWYQQSLDQGLQFLIQYYNGEERAKGNILERFSAQQFPDLHSELNLSSLELGDSALYFCASSVTSGGIETQYFGPGTRLLVL.

V usage is TRBV7-8 and J usage is TRBJ1-4; weak D call: TRBD1 (5 bases). The CDR3 is made up of 16 amino acids. Germline values: CDR1 SGHVS, CDR2 FQNEAQ. V was clipped by 5 bases and J by 0 bases, with 13 bases between them. This CDR3 reads CASSQTGRPTNEKLFF. CDR3 in DNA: TGTGCCAGCAGCCAAACAGGACGGCCAACTAATGAAAAACTGTTTTTT.

This chain joins TRBV7-9 and TRBJ1-5; 8 bases agree with TRBD1. V shed 1 base and J 7 bases; nucleotides not matched to a gene: 6. Germline CDR1 SEHNR, CDR2 FQNEAQ (reference sequence). CDR3 length: 15 amino acids. The CDR3 DNA is TGTGCCAGCAGCTTAGATGGACAGGGTGGACAGCCCCAGCATTTT. Protein sequence: CASSLDGQGGQPQHF.

This clone was seen only once. The genes are TRBV2 and TRBJ2-3, with D possibly TRBD1 on 6 matching bases. Per the germline V gene, CDR1 is SNHLY and CDR2 is FYNNEI. V was cut by 11 bases and J by 0 bases, with 18 bases left in between. This CDR3 region has 15 residues. The DNA of the CDR3 is TGTGCCGGCACCGAAGGGGGTTTTAGCACAGATACGCAGTATTTT. It codes for CAGTEGGFSTDTQYF.

The count of this clone is one. V usage is TRBV19 and J usage is TRBJ2-7; 10 bases map to TRBD1. Germline lookup yields CDR1 LNHDA and CDR2 SQIVND (reference sequence). The CDR3 is made up of 14 amino acids. After removal of 4 bases from V and 2 bases from J, the junction contained 2 bases not matched to a gene. The CDR3 sequence: CASSRGQGPYEQYF. CDR3 sequence (DNA): TGTGCCAGTAGTAGGGGACAGGGGCCCTACGAGCAGTACTTC. Full variable domain (outside the CDR3, taken from reference TRBV19 and TRBJ2-7): DGGITQSPKYLFRKEGQNVTLSCEQNLNHDAMYWYRQDPGQGLRLIYYSQIVNDFQKGDIAEGYSVSREKKESFPLTVTSAQKNPTAFYLCASSRGQGPYEQYFGPGTRLTVT.

This clone came up once. The CDR3 DNA follows: TGTGCCAGCAGTGAATCTCGGGTGGAGCAGCCCCAGCATTTT. Amino acids: CASSESRVEQPQHF. This rearrangement joins TRBV25-1 to TRBJ1-5; D is uncertain. Germline V lookup: CDR1 MGHDK, CDR2 SYGVNS. The CDR3 totals 14 residues. Deletions cut 1 base from V and 7 bases from J, with 11 bases between.

The J gene is TRBJ2-1, the V gene TRBV28; D may be TRBD2 (5 bases). Germline-derived CDR1 and CDR2 are MDHEN and SYDVKM. The CDR3 is 16 residues long. Trimming took 5 bases from V and 0 from J, leaving 14 bases between them. CDR3 protein: CASSPHAGSSYNEQFF. The CDR3 DNA follows: TGTGCCAGCAGTCCCCACGCGGGCAGCTCCTACAATGAGCAGTTCTTC.